A selection of T cell receptor beta chains follows, all from one sample in a study of Ad26.COV2.S vaccination and SARS-CoV-2 variants. Using immunoSEQ multiplex PCR, the repertoire was profiled, and TCRdb retains in-frame clones only, with some absent. The table has roughly 380,000 clones, just over 90% seen once. The specimen was peripheral blood, collected after recovery from COVID-19. These receptors came from a human donor who had recovered from COVID-19. Both conserved end residues are part of each CDR3. Each record gives: CDR3 length, V gene, CDR3 protein.

>18|TRBV6-4
CASSDSRNRGHLGTEAFF
>15|TRBV3-1/TRBV3-2
CASSQASVPYNEQFF
>15|TRBV7-9
CASSAGRLMVGELFF
>16|TRBV5-1
CASSIGTGGPQETQYF
>17|TRBV9
CASSVSGTGGTNEKLFF
>15|TRBV6-5
CASTFAGHPRNEQFF
>15|TRBV6-5
CASRRTSGGTGELFF
>15|TRBV19
CASSIAGVNTGELFF
>11|TRBV7-2
CASSFRTEQYF
>14|TRBV7-9
CASSLGQPNTEAFF
>15|TRBV9
CASSEGFAVVYEQYF